The present T cell receptor beta chain was sequenced within a study of T cell responses to AZD1222 COVID-19 vaccine. The CDR3 has 11 residues. The V and J ends lost 0 bases and 9 bases respectively, with 3 bases between them. The germline gives CDR1 LGHNA, CDR2 YSLEER. Sequenced by immunoSEQ multiplex PCR; TCRdb stores in-frame clones only, minus some. The table has some 190,000 clones, around 94% seen once; the top ten hold 1.7%. This TCR was sampled from an adult who received the MenACWY meningococcal vaccine as a control. The chain links TRBV4-3 to TRBJ2-1; D is undetermined. The material sequenced was peripheral blood, taken 28 days after the second dose of the MenACWY control vaccine. CDR3 residues: CASSQEGEQFF. The DNA for the CDR3 is TGCGCCAGCAGCCAAGAAGGTGAGCAGTTCTTC.